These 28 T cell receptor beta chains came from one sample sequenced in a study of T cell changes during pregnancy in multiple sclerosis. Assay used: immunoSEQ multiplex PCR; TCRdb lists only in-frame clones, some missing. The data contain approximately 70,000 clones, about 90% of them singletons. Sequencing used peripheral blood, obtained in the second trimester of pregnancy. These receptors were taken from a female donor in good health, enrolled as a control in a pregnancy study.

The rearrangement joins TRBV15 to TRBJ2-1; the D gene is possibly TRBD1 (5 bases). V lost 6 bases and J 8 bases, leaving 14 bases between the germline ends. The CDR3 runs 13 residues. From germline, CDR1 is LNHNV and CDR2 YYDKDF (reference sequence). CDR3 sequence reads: CATRGRERDEQFF. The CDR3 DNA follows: TGTGCCACCAGGGGCAGGGAAAGAGATGAGCAGTTCTTC.

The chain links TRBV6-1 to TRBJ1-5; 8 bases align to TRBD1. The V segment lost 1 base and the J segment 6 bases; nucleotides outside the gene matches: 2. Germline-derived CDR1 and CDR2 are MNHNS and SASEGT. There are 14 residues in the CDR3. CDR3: CASSEGQGSQPQHF. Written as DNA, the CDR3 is TGTGCCAGCAGTGAAGGACAGGGGAGTCAGCCCCAGCATTTT.

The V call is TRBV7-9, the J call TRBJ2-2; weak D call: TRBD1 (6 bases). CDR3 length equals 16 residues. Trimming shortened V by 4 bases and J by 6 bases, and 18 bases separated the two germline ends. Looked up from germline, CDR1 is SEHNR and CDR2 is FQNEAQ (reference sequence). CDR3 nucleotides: TGTGCCAGCAGCTCCTCCGGGACACCCATCCCCGGGGAGCTGTTTTTT. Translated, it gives CASSSSGTPIPGELFF.

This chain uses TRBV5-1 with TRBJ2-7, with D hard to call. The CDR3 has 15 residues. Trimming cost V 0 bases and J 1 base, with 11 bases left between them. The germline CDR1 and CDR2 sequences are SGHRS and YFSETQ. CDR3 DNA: TGCGCCAGCAGCTTGGTAGGCGGCGGATCCTACGAGCAGTACTTC. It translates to CASSLVGGGSYEQYF.

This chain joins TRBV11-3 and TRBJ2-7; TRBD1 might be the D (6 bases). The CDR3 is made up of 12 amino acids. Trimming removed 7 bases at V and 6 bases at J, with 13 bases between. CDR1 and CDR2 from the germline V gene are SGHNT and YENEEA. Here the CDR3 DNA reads TGTGCCAGCACCCTACAGGGCTCCGAGCAGTACTTC. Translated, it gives CASTLQGSEQYF.

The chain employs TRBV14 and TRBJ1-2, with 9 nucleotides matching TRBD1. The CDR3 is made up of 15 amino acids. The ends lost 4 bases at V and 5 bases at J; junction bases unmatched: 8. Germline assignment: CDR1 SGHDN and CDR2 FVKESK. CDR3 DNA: TGTGCCAGCAGCCCCCGGGACAGGGCGTTTTATGGCTACACCTTC. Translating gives CASSPRDRAFYGYTF.

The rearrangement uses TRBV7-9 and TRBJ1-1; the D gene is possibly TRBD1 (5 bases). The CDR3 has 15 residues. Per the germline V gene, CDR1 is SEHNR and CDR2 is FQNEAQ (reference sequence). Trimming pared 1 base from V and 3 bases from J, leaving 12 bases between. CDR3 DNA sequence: TGTGCCAGCAGCTTAGGCCAGGGAAGGGACACTGAAGCTTTCTTT. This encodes CASSLGQGRDTEAFF. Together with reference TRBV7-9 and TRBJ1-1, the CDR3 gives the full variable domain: DTGVSQNPRHKITKRGQNVTFRCDPISEHNRLYWYRQTLGQGPEFLTYFQNEAQLEKSRLLSDRFSAERPKGSFSTLEIQRTEQGDSAMYLCASSLGQGRDTEAFFGQGTRLTVV.

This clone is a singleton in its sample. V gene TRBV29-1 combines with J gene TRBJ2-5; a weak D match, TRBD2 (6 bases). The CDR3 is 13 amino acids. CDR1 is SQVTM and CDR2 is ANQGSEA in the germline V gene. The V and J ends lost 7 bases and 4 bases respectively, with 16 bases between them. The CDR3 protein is CSGEERRGETQYF. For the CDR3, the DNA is TGCAGCGGCGAGGAGAGGAGGGGAGAGACCCAGTACTTC.

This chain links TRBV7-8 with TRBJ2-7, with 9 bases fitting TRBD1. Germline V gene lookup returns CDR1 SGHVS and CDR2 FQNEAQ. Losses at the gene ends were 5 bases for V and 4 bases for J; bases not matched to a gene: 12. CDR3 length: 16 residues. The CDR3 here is CASSLNRGQGVYEQYF. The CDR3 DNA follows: TGTGCCAGCAGCCTCAATCGGGGACAGGGAGTATACGAGCAGTACTTC.

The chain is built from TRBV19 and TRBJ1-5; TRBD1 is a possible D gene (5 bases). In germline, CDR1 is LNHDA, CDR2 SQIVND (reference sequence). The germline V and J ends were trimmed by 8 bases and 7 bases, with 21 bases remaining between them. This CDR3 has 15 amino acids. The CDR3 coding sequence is TGTGCCAGTGGGGCGCGGGGCGCGCGAGGCCAGCCCCAGCATTTT. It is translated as CASGARGARGQPQHF.

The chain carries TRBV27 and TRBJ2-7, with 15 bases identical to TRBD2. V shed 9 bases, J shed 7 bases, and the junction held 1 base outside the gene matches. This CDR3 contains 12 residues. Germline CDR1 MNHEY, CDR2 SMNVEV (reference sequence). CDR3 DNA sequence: TGTGCCAGTGGGACTAGCGGGGGGGAGCAGTACTTC. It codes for CASGTSGGEQYF.

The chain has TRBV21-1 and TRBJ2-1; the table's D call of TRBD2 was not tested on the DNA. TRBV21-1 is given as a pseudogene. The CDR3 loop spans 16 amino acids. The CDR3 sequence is CASSPEPGSSYNEQFF. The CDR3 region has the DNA TGTGCCAGCAGCCCGGAACCCGGGAGCTCCTACAATGAGCAGTTCTTC.

The CDR3 sequence is CAWSDGRGTDTQYF. The DNA for the CDR3 is TGTGCCTGGAGTGACGGGAGGGGCACAGATACGCAGTATTTT. The genes are TRBV30 and TRBJ2-3; 8 bases map to TRBD2. CDR3 length: 14 residues. V lost 1 base and J lost 1; bases outside the gene matches: 1. Germline V CDR1 and CDR2: GTSNPN, SVGIG (reference sequence). Complete variable domain (other parts from reference TRBV30 and TRBJ2-3): SQTIHQWPATLVQPVGSPLSLECTVEGTSNPNLYWYRQAAGRGLQLLFYSVGIGQISSEVPQNLSASRPQDRQFILSSKKLLLSDSGFYLCAWSDGRGTDTQYFGPGTRLTVL.

CDR3 protein: CASSQVASTYEQYF. The CDR3 DNA follows: TGTGCCAGCAGCCAAGTAGCTTCGACCTACGAGCAGTACTTC. The rearrangement joins TRBV4-2 to TRBJ2-7; D not certain. Trimming stripped 1 base from V and 2 bases from J, with 9 bases between. Germline CDR1 is LGHNA and CDR2 is YNFKEQ. The CDR3 totals 14 residues.

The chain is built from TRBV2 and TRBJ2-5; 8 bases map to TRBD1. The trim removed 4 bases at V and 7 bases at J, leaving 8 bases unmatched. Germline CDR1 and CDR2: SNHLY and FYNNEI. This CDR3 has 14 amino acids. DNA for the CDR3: TGTGCCAGCAGTGCCGACAGGGGCCTTGGGACCCAGTACTTC. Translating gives CASSADRGLGTQYF.

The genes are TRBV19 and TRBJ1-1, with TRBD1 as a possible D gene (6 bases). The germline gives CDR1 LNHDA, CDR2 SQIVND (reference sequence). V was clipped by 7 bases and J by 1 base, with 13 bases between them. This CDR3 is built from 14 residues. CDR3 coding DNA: TGTGCCAGTACCCCGGGACAAGGGAACACTGAAGCTTTCTTT. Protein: CASTPGQGNTEAFF.

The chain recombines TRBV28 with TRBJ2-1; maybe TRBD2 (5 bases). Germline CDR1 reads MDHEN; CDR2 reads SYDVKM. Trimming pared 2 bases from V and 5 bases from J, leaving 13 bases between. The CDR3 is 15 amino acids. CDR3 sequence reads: CASSLPPTRNNEQFF. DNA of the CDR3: TGTGCCAGCAGTTTACCCCCTACTAGAAACAATGAGCAGTTCTTC.

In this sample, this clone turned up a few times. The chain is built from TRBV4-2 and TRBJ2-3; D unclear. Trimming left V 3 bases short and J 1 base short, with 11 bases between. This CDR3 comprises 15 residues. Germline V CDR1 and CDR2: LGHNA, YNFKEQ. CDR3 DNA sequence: TGTGCCAGCAGCCATTCTACCGAGGGCACAGATACGCAGTATTTT. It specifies CASSHSTEGTDTQYF.

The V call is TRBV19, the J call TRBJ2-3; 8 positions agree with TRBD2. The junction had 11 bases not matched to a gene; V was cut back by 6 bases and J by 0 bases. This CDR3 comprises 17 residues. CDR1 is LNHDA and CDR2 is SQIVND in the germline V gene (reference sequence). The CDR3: CASSRPAGVRSTDTQYF. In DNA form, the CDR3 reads TGTGCCAGTAGCAGGCCAGCGGGAGTTCGTAGCACAGATACGCAGTATTTT.

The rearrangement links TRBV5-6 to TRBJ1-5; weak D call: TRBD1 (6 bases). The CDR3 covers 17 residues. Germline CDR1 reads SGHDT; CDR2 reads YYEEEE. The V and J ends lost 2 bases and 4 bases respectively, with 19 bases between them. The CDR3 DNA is TGTGCCAGCAGCTTTCAGGGGCGAATTGCAATGAATCAGCCCCAGCATTTT. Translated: CASSFQGRIAMNQPQHF. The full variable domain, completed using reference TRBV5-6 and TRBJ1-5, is DAGVTQSPTHLIKTRGQQVTLRCSPKSGHDTVSWYQQALGQGPQFIFQYYEEEERQRGNFPDRFSGHQFPNYSSELNVNALLLGDSALYLCASSFQGRIAMNQPQHFGDGTRLSIL.

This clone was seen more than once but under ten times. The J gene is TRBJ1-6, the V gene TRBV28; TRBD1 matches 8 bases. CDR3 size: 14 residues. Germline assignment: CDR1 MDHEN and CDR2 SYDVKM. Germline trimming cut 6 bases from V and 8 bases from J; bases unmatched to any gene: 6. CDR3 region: CASSRQGADSPLHF. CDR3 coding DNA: TGTGCCAGCAGCCGCCAGGGGGCTGATTCACCCCTCCACTTT.

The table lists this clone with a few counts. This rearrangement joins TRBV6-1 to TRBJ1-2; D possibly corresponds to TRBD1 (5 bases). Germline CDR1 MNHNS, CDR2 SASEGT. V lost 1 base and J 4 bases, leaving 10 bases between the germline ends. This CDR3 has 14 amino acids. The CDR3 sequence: CASSEVGRGYGYTF. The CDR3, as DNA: TGTGCCAGCAGTGAAGTGGGTAGGGGCTATGGCTACACCTTC.

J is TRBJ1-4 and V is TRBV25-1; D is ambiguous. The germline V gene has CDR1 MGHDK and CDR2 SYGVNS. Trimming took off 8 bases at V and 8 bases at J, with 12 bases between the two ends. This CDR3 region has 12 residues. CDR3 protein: CASGSRPEKLFF. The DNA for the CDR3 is TGTGCCAGCGGGAGTAGGCCGGAAAAACTGTTTTTT.

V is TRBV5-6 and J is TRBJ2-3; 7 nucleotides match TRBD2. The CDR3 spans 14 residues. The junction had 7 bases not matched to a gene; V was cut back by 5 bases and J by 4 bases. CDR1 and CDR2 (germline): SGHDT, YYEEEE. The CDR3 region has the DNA TGTGCCAGCAGTCGTCGCCTAGCGGCAGATACGCAGTATTTT. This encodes CASSRRLAADTQYF.

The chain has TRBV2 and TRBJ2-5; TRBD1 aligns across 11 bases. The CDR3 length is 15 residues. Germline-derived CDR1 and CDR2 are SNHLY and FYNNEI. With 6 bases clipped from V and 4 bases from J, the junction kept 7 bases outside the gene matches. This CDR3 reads CASRRDRGGRETQYF. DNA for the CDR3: TGTGCCAGCAGGAGGGACAGGGGGGGGCGAGAGACCCAGTACTTC.

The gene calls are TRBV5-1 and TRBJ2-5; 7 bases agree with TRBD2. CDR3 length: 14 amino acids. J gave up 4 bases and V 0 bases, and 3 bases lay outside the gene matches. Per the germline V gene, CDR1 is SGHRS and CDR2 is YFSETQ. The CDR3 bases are TGCGCCAGCAGCTTGGGGGGGACTATAGAGACCCAGTACTTC. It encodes CASSLGGTIETQYF.

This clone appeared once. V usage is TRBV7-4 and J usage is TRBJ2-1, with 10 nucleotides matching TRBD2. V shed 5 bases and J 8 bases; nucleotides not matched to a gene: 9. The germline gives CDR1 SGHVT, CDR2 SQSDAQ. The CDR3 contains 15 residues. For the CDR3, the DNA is TGTGCCAGCAGCCCAGCGGGGGGGCCGCCCTATGAGCAGTTCTTC. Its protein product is CASSPAGGPPYEQFF.

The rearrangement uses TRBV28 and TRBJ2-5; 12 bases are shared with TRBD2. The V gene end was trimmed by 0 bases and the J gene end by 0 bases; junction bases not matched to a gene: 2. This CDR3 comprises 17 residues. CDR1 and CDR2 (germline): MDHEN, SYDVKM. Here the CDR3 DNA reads TGTGCCAGCAGTTTATGGACTAGCGGGAGAGACCAAGAGACCCAGTACTTC. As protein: CASSLWTSGRDQETQYF.